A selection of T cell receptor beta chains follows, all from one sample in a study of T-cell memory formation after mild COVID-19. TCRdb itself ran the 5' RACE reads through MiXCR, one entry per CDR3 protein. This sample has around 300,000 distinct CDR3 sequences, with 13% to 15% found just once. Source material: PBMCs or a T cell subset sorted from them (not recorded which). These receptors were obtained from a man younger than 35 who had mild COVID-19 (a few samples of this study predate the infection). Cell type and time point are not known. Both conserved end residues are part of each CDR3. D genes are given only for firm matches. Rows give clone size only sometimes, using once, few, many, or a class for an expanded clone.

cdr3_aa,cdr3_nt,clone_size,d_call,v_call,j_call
CASSVEGVEKLFF,TGTGCCAGCAGCGTAGAAGGGGTGGAAAAACTGTTTTTT,few,NA,TRBV9,TRBJ1-4
CASSNREGQPQHF,TGTGCCAGCTCAAACAGGGAGGGTCAGCCCCAGCATTTT,few,NA,TRBV18,TRBJ1-5
CAIRREGNQPQHF,TGTGCCATCAGGAGGGAGGGCAATCAGCCCCAGCATTTT,few,NA,TRBV10-3,TRBJ1-5
CASSSQPGTDYEQYF,TGTGCCAGCAGCTCTCAACCCGGGACAGACTACGAGCAGTACTTC,NA,TRBD1,TRBV7-9,TRBJ2-7
CASSLSGFGTEAFF,TGTGCCAGCAGTTTGTCAGGGTTCGGAACTGAAGCTTTCTTT,NA,NA,TRBV12-3/TRBV12-4,TRBJ1-1
CASTPLDRLFTEAFF,TGTGCCAGTACCCCCCTGGACAGGCTTTTCACTGAAGCTTTCTTT,NA,TRBD1,TRBV12-3/TRBV12-4,TRBJ1-1
CASNAGSTNEKLFF,TGTGCCAGCAATGCAGGCTCAACTAATGAAAAACTGTTTTTT,NA,NA,TRBV6-1,TRBJ1-4
CASSQDRAIFPEQFF,TGTGCCAGCAGCCAAGACAGGGCGATCTTCCCTGAGCAGTTCTTC,many,NA,TRBV14,TRBJ2-1
CASSSPPPQRQFF,TGCGCCAGCAGCTCACCCCCCCCGCAAAGGCAGTTCTTC,few,NA,TRBV5-1,TRBJ2-1
CASRPAIGTGGPEAFF,TGTGCCAGCAGACCAGCTATCGGGACAGGGGGCCCTGAAGCTTTCTTT,few,TRBD1,TRBV6-6,TRBJ1-1
CSSTPIGNSPLHF,TGCAGTTCGACTCCCATAGGGAATTCACCCCTCCACTTT,few,NA,TRBV20-1,TRBJ1-6
CAIGGTGENGELFF,TGTGCCATCGGAGGGACAGGGGAGAACGGGGAGCTGTTTTTT,few,TRBD1,TRBV10-3,TRBJ2-2
CASSKAAGGTDTQYF,TGTGCCAGCAGCAAGGCAGCGGGGGGCACAGATACGCAGTATTTT,NA,TRBD2,TRBV7-9,TRBJ2-3
CATSDGTFNQPQHF,TGTGCCACCAGTGATGGAACCTTCAATCAGCCCCAGCATTTT,few,NA,TRBV24-1,TRBJ1-5
CASSSSRRAGQETQYF,TGTGCCAGCAGCTCCTCCCGGCGAGCGGGACAAGAGACCCAGTACTTC,NA,TRBD2,TRBV7-2,TRBJ2-5
CASSLGQGVYEQYF,TGTGCCAGCAGCTTGGGACAGGGTGTCTACGAGCAGTACTTC,NA,TRBD1,TRBV7-9,TRBJ2-7
CATSRVSRWGAITGELFF,TGTGCCACCAGCAGAGTTTCCAGGTGGGGGGCGATCACCGGGGAGCTGTTTTTT,NA,NA,TRBV15,TRBJ2-2
CASIGGFANTGELFF,TGTGCCAGCATAGGAGGGTTCGCGAACACCGGGGAGCTGTTTTTT,NA,NA,TRBV12-3/TRBV12-4,TRBJ2-2
CASSRDISYNEQFF,TGTGCCAGCAGTCGGGACATTTCCTACAATGAGCAGTTCTTC,NA,NA,TRBV14,TRBJ2-1
CASSLAQTGVNEQFF,TGTGCCAGCAGCTTAGCGCAAACAGGTGTCAATGAGCAGTTCTTC,few,NA,TRBV7-8,TRBJ2-1
CASSQGRDPDTQYF,TGCGCCAGCAGCCAAGGCCGGGACCCAGATACGCAGTATTTT,NA,NA,TRBV4-3,TRBJ2-3
CASSLSGTGIQPQHF,TGTGCCAGCAGTTTATCAGGGACAGGGATTCAGCCCCAGCATTTT,NA,TRBD1,TRBV27,TRBJ1-5
CASSPGTQNTGELFF,TGCGCCAGCAGCCCAGGGACCCAGAACACCGGGGAGCTGTTTTTT,many,NA,TRBV5-1,TRBJ2-2
CASIILVPGESNYGYTF,TGTGCCAGCATCATCCTTGTGCCAGGCGAGAGTAACTATGGCTACACCTTC,few,NA,TRBV2,TRBJ1-2
CSGYTSGGALDEQFF,TGCAGCGGCTACACTAGCGGGGGGGCCTTGGATGAGCAGTTCTTC,few,TRBD2,TRBV29-1,TRBJ2-1
CASSLDLDTQYF,TGTGCCAGCAGCTTGGATTTAGATACGCAGTATTTT,NA,NA,TRBV5-5,TRBJ2-3
CASSYAPNEQFF,TGTGCCAGCAGTTACGCTCCCAATGAGCAGTTCTTC,NA,NA,TRBV6-5,TRBJ2-1
CASSWGGQRTDTQYF,TGTGCCAGCAGCTGGGGGGGACAGCGCACAGATACGCAGTATTTT,NA,NA,TRBV5-6,TRBJ2-3
CASSLGLEVYNEQFF,TGCGCCAGCAGTTTGGGACTGGAAGTTTACAATGAGCAGTTCTTC,few,NA,TRBV5-1,TRBJ2-1
CASSLISGGIQPQHF,TGTGCCAGTAGTTTGATTTCAGGGGGCATTCAGCCCCAGCATTTT,NA,TRBD1,TRBV19,TRBJ1-5
CASSQDFDLSRHGYTF,TGCGCCAGCAGCCAAGATTTTGACCTCTCTAGGCATGGCTACACCTTC,few,NA,TRBV4-3,TRBJ1-2
CASSFRGAADTQYF,TGCGCCAGCAGCTTTCGGGGGGCGGCAGATACGCAGTATTTT,few,NA,TRBV5-1,TRBJ2-3
CASSAPWEDTEAFF,TGTGCCAGTAGTGCCCCCTGGGAAGACACTGAAGCTTTCTTT,NA,NA,TRBV19,TRBJ1-1
CASSELPGRDTQYF,TGTGCCAGCAGTGAGTTGCCGGGTAGAGATACGCAGTATTTT,few,NA,TRBV6-1,TRBJ2-3
CASRPQTPLHF,TGTGCCAGCAGGCCCCAAACACCCCTCCACTTT,few,NA,TRBV28,TRBJ1-6
CASSPVEVHQETQYF,TGTGCCAGCAGCCCGGTCGAGGTCCACCAAGAGACCCAGTACTTC,NA,NA,TRBV28,TRBJ2-5
CASSYSDRFGEKLFF,TGTGCCAGCAGTTACTCCGACAGGTTCGGCGAAAAACTGTTTTTT,few,NA,TRBV6-5,TRBJ1-4
CASSHRGREQFF,TGTGCCAGCAGCCACAGGGGGCGTGAGCAGTTCTTC,NA,TRBD1,TRBV7-6,TRBJ2-1
CASSKGDRGLMEPQHF,TGTGCCAGCAGCAAAGGGGACAGGGGGCTTATGGAGCCCCAGCATTTT,NA,TRBD1,TRBV5-6,TRBJ1-5
CATSRAHSDTQYF,TGTGCCACCAGCAGAGCCCACTCAGATACGCAGTATTTT,few,NA,TRBV15,TRBJ2-3
CASSFDKASYEQYF,TGCGCCAGCAGCTTCGATAAAGCCTCCTACGAGCAGTACTTC,many,NA,TRBV5-1,TRBJ2-7
CASSQDVARNTEAFF,TGTGCCAGCAGCCAAGATGTGGCGAGGAACACTGAAGCTTTCTTT,NA,NA,TRBV14,TRBJ1-1
CASRQGLGSEQFF,TGTGCCAGCAGACAGGGACTGGGCTCTGAGCAGTTCTTC,few,NA,TRBV6-5,TRBJ2-1
CASRPNAGAGANVLTF,TGTGCCAGCAGACCTAACGCGGGCGCCGGGGCCAACGTCCTGACTTTC,few,NA,TRBV7-8,TRBJ2-6
CASSQPDSGGYTF,TGCGCCAGCAGCCAGCCCGACTCGGGGGGCTACACCTTC,NA,NA,TRBV4-3,TRBJ1-2
CASSTPKGGATDTQYF,TGTGCCAGCAGCACACCCAAGGGGGGGGCCACAGATACGCAGTATTTT,few,NA,TRBV11-2,TRBJ2-3
CASSRGLAESSYEQYF,TGTGCCAGCAGCCGAGGACTAGCGGAGAGCTCCTACGAGCAGTACTTC,NA,TRBD2,TRBV4-2,TRBJ2-7
CSASRPDQTSAFF,TGCAGTGCTAGTCGTCCAGACCAGACGTCGGCTTTCTTT,NA,NA,TRBV20-1,TRBJ1-1
CASSPGTRGFGTGELFF,TGTGCCAGCAGCCCCGGGACTAGGGGTTTCGGCACCGGGGAGCTGTTTTTT,few,TRBD2,TRBV12-3/TRBV12-4,TRBJ2-2
CSVRGTSGYEQYF,TGCAGCGTTCGGGGGACGTCGGGCTACGAGCAGTACTTC,NA,NA,TRBV29-1,TRBJ2-7
CASSDGTRGYTF,TGTGCCAGCAGCGACGGGACGCGTGGCTACACCTTC,many,NA,TRBV7-2,TRBJ1-2
CSVGGRNIYEQYF,TGCAGCGTTGGGGGGCGCAATATCTACGAGCAGTACTTC,NA,NA,TRBV29-1,TRBJ2-7
CASSHSGLAGGQETQYF,TGTGCCAGCAGCCATTCAGGGCTAGCGGGGGGGCAAGAGACCCAGTACTTC,many,TRBD2,TRBV4-2,TRBJ2-5
CASSLAALPNEQFF,TGTGCCAGCAGCTTAGCGGCACTTCCCAATGAGCAGTTCTTC,few,NA,TRBV7-2,TRBJ2-1
CSVGPGLADTQYF,TGCAGCGTTGGGCCGGGACTAGCAGATACGCAGTATTTT,few,TRBD2,TRBV29-1,TRBJ2-3